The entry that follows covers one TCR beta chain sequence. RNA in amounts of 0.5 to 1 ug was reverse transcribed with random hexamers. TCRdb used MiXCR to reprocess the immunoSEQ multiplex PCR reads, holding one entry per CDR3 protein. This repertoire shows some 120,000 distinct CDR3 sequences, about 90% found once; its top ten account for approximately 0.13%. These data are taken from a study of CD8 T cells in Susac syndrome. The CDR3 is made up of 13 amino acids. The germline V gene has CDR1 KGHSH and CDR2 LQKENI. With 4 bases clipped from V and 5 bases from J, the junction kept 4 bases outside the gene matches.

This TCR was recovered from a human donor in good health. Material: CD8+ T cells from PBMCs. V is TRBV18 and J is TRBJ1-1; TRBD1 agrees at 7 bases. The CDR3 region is CASSRQGETEAFF. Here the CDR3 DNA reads TGTGCCAGCTCACGGCAGGGGGAAACTGAAGCTTTCTTT.